This is a list of T cell receptor beta chains from one sample in a study of blood T cell repertoires in COVID-19. Repertoires were generated with immunoSEQ multiplex PCR, while TCRdb's copy carries only in-frame clones and drops some. The sample shows some 250,000 clones, over 70% of them seen only once. Sequencing was carried out using peripheral blood. The receptors come from a middle-aged man with acute or convalescent COVID-19. Each CDR3 is given with its conserved first and last residue. The D gene is left open where the match is weak. Only some rows state a clone size, as once, few, many or a class for expanded clones.

TRBV5-6	TRBJ1-3	.	.	TGTGCCAGCAGATACACAGGGTCTGGAAACACCATATATTTT	CASRYTGSGNTIYF
TRBV2	TRBJ1-5	.	.	TGTGCCAGCAGGGACACCGCAAATCAGCCCCAGCATTTT	CASRDTANQPQHF
TRBV19	TRBJ1-2	.	.	TGTGCCAGGAAAAACACGAAAATATCTAACTATGGCTACACCTTC	CARKNTKISNYGYTF
TRBV19	TRBJ1-1	.	.	TGTGCCAGTAGTATCGTTGTAGGGGCCACTGAAGCTTTCTTT	CASSIVVGATEAFF
TRBV3-1/TRBV3-2	TRBJ1-6	.	once	TGTGCCAGCAGCCAACCGGTCCGGGGTTCACCCCTCCACTTT	CASSQPVRGSPLHF
TRBV5-1	TRBJ1-3	.	.	TGCGCCAGCAGCTTGGGAGGGACTGGAAACACCATATATTTT	CASSLGGTGNTIYF
TRBV7-9	TRBJ2-5	TRBD2	once	TGTGCCAGCAGCTGGCCCTTAGCGGGGGTACAAGAGACCCAGTACTTC	CASSWPLAGVQETQYF
TRBV12-3/TRBV12-4	TRBJ2-3	.	few	TGTGCCAGCAGTTTACAGGGGACAGATACGCAGTATTTT	CASSLQGTDTQYF
TRBV6-1	TRBJ1-1	.	once	TGTGCCAGCAGTGAATTGACAGAAGCTTTCTTT	CASSELTEAFF
TRBV5-8	TRBJ2-3	.	.	TGTGCCAGCAGCCCCTCGGGCACAGATACGCAGTATTTT	CASSPSGTDTQYF
TRBV3-1/TRBV3-2	TRBJ1-4	.	few	TGTGCCAGCAGCCACGGGACATCAAAACTGTTTTTT	CASSHGTSKLFF
TRBV4-1	TRBJ1-5	TRBD1	few	TGCGCCAGCAGCCAAGTCCCGACAGGGAGCGGTCAGCCCCAGCATTTT	CASSQVPTGSGQPQHF
TRBV9	TRBJ2-3	.	.	TGTGCCAGTCGGTCCTCGGGAGATAGCACAGATACGCAGTATTTT	CASRSSGDSTDTQYF
TRBV14	TRBJ2-1	TRBD1	.	TGTGCCAGCAGCCATACGACAGGGTTTAGTCATGAGCAGTTCTTC	CASSHTTGFSHEQFF
TRBV7-3	TRBJ2-1	.	.	TGTGCCAGCAGCTCAGGACAGCTTTTCAATGAGCAGTTCTTC	CASSSGQLFNEQFF
TRBV7-6	TRBJ2-7	TRBD2	once	TGTGCCAGCAGCTCTTCTAGGGAGGGACTACCTAGCTCCTACGAGCAGTACTTC	CASSSSREGLPSSYEQYF
TRBV11-2	TRBJ1-1	.	few	TGTGCCAGCAGCTGGTTGTGGAGGAACACTGAAGCTTTCTTT	CASSWLWRNTEAFF
TRBV30	TRBJ2-5	.	.	TGTGCCTGGAGTTATGGCAGCGGACAAGAGACCCAGTACTTC	CAWSYGSGQETQYF
TRBV19	TRBJ2-7	TRBD1	.	TGTGCCAGTAGTCGGACAGGGGGCTTCAACGAGCAGTACTTC	CASSRTGGFNEQYF
TRBV5-6	TRBJ2-7	TRBD1	.	TGTGCCAGCAGCAGGGGACAGGGGTTCGAGCAGTACTTC	CASSRGQGFEQYF
TRBV18	TRBJ1-1	TRBD1	.	TGTGCCAGCTCGCCGGGACAGGGCACTGAAGCTTTCTTT	CASSPGQGTEAFF
TRBV10-2	TRBJ2-7	TRBD2	.	TGCGCCAGCAGGACCATGGAACTAGCGGGAGGCGACGAGCAGTACTTC	CASRTMELAGGDEQYF
TRBV7-3	TRBJ1-2	TRBD1	.	TGTGCCAGCAGCTTAAACAGGGGGCATGGCTACACCTTC	CASSLNRGHGYTF
TRBV21-1	TRBJ1-6	.	few	TGTGCCAGCAGCAATGGACAAATTTCCTCACCCCTCCACTTT	CASSNGQISSPLHF
TRBV5-1	TRBJ1-5	.	.	TGCGCCAGCAGCTTAGGGGACATAAATAGCAATCAGCCCCAGCATTTT	CASSLGDINSNQPQHF
TRBV18	TRBJ1-4	.	.	TGTGCCAGCTCAGGGCAGAGCAATGAAAAACTGTTTTTT	CASSGQSNEKLFF
TRBV19	TRBJ1-1	.	.	TGTGCCAGAACAAGCACTGAAGCTTTCTTT	CARTSTEAFF
TRBV11-2	TRBJ2-1	.	.	TGTGCCAGCAGCCGGGGAGGTGAGCGGAACAATGAGCAGTTCTTC	CASSRGGERNNEQFF
TRBV5-5	TRBJ1-3	.	.	TGTGCCAGCAGCTTGGGAGCCAGGCACTCTGGAAACACCATATATTTT	CASSLGARHSGNTIYF
TRBV28	TRBJ1-2	.	.	TGTGCCAGCTATTCCCAGGTGATGAACTATGGCTACACCTTC	CASYSQVMNYGYTF
TRBV19	TRBJ1-5	.	.	TGTGCCAGTAGTGCCTACAGGGATCAGCCCCAGCATTTT	CASSAYRDQPQHF
TRBV7-2	TRBJ2-1	TRBD2	.	TGTGCCAGCAACCTCGAACTAGCGGGAGGGCGCAATGAGCAGTTCTTC	CASNLELAGGRNEQFF
TRBV18	TRBJ2-1	.	.	TGTGCCAGCTCACCAATCCGGGGGAGTCCTGAGCAGTTCTTC	CASSPIRGSPEQFF
TRBV5-6	TRBJ1-3	.	once	TGTGCCAGCAGCTCAGGGCCCTCTGGAAACACCATATATTTT	CASSSGPSGNTIYF
TRBV19	TRBJ2-3	TRBD2	.	TGTGCCAGTAGTCGTCTCGGGACTAGCGGGATTAGCACAGATACGCAGTATTTT	CASSRLGTSGISTDTQYF
TRBV12-3/TRBV12-4	TRBJ2-1	.	.	TGTGCCAGCAGCCCACCTAGGGGAAATGAGCAGTTCTTC	CASSPPRGNEQFF
TRBV4-1	TRBJ2-6	.	once	TGCGCCAGCACCCTAAGACGGGGGGCCTCTGGGGCCAACGTCCTGACTTTC	CASTLRRGASGANVLTF
TRBV11-2	TRBJ2-7	TRBD2	.	TGTGCCAGCAGCTCGGCGACTAGCGGGAGCTACGAGCAGTACTTC	CASSSATSGSYEQYF
TRBV19	TRBJ2-6	.	.	TGTGCCAGTACCCCGGACAGCGGTTACTCTGGGGCCAACGTCCTGACTTTC	CASTPDSGYSGANVLTF
TRBV5-1	TRBJ2-3	TRBD1	.	TGCGCCAGCAGCAGTAACAGGGGGAGGCCAGATACGCAGTATTTT	CASSSNRGRPDTQYF
TRBV2	TRBJ1-6	.	.	TGTGCCAGCAGTGCGCGGCGTAACTCACCCCTCCACTTT	CASSARRNSPLHF
TRBV2	TRBJ2-4	TRBD1	.	TGTGCCAGCAGTACCGACAGGGGAAACATTCAGTACTTC	CASSTDRGNIQYF
TRBV5-5	TRBJ2-3	.	few	TGTGCCAGCTTCAGGGACTTGGGGGATACGCAGTATTTT	CASFRDLGDTQYF
TRBV12-3/TRBV12-4	TRBJ1-2	.	.	TGTGCCAGCAGTTTGAACGGGGGGGGCTACACCTTC	CASSLNGGGYTF
TRBV30	TRBJ1-1	.	.	TGTGCCTGGATTAAGAACACTGAAGCTTTCTTT	CAWIKNTEAFF
TRBV6-4	TRBJ1-1	.	.	TGTGCCAGCAGTGACGGCGGGGGCCGAAACACTGAAGCTTTCTTT	CASSDGGGRNTEAFF
TRBV5-6	TRBJ1-5	.	once	TGTGCCAGCAGCGCCAAGCGGGATCAGCCCCAGCATTTT	CASSAKRDQPQHF
TRBV5-4	TRBJ1-3	TRBD1	once	TGTGCCAGCAGCTTGACAGGGGCAGGTGGAAACACCATATATTTT	CASSLTGAGGNTIYF
TRBV6-5	TRBJ2-5	.	.	TGTGCCAGCAGTATCAGCCTGGGGGGAAAGACCCAGTACTTC	CASSISLGGKTQYF
TRBV5-4	TRBJ2-1	.	.	TGTGCCAGCAGCCCGGGACGGGGGAACTACAATGAGCAGTTCTTC	CASSPGRGNYNEQFF
TRBV4-1	TRBJ2-7	.	.	TGCGCCAGCAGCCCAGGGGAGTGGCAGGGGGGCCGGGAGCAGTACTTC	CASSPGEWQGGREQYF
TRBV5-6	TRBJ1-4	TRBD1	.	TGTGCCAGCAGCTCCGGGACAGGGGATTTTGAGGAAAAACTGTTTTTT	CASSSGTGDFEEKLFF
TRBV18	TRBJ1-2	TRBD1	.	TGTGCCAGCTCACCGGGACAGGATAACTATGGCTACACCTTC	CASSPGQDNYGYTF